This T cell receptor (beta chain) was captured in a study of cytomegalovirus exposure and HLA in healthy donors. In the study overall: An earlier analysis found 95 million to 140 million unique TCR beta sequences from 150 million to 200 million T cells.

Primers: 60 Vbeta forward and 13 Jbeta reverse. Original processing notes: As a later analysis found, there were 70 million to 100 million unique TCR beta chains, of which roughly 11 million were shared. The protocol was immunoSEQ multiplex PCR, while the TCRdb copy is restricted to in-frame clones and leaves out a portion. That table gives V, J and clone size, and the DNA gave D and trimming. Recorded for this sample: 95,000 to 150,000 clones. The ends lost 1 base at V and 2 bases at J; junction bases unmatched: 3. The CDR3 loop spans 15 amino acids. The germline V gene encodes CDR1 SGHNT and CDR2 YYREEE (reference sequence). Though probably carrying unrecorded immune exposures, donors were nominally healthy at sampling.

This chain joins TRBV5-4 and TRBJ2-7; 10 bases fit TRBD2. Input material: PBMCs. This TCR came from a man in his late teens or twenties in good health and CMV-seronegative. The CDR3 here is CASSLTSGDPYEQYF. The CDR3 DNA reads TGTGCCAGCAGCTTGACTAGCGGGGATCCCTACGAGCAGTACTTC.